This T cell receptor beta chain derives from a study of blood T cell repertoires in COVID-19. How the authors handled the data: Amplified reference gene primers provided the basis for estimating nucleated cell counts. Method: immunoSEQ multiplex PCR; TCRdb's copy keeps in-frame clones and lacks some. The D gene and trimming were derived from the DNA, and the V and J assignments and clone size from that table. This table has around 300,000 clones, 90% appearing once. During active infection, Seattle patients enrolled and were then monitored through disease. Trimming removed 8 bases from V and 1 base from J, with 16 bases in between. The CDR3 spans 15 residues. Germline loops: CDR1 SNHLY, CDR2 FYNNEI.

The chain carries TRBV2 and TRBJ2-3; D not certain. The sequenced material came from peripheral blood. This clonotype was sampled from a woman aged 45-65 years with COVID-19, enrolled during active disease. The CDR3 protein is CASSPIGGGTDTQYF. The CDR3 DNA sequence: TGTGCCAGCTCCCCGATTGGCGGTGGCACAGATACGCAGTATTTT.